This T cell receptor beta chain derives from a study of human T cells and chemical hapten exposure. The total RNA was obtained from whole blood that was not fractionated. In regard to this clonotype: Its antigen is not identified.

Within the library, unique molecular identifiers were attached to each individual cDNA molecule. TCRdb reprocessed the 5' RACE reads via MiXCR and lists one record per CDR3 protein. Of roughly 110,000 distinct CDR3 sequences in the sample, roughly 19% were seen once. General study findings and limits: DPC sensitization did not alter TCRs above 1 in 1000 frequency.

The TCR sequence derives from a human donor in good health.

Here the CDR3 DNA reads TGTGCCAGCAGTGTGACGACAGCGGGTAGCAATCAGCCCCAGCATTTT. Encoded protein: CASSVTTAGSNQPQHF. The chain couples TRBV6-1 to TRBJ1-5; D may be TRBD1 (5 bases). The CDR3 has 16 amino acids. Between the trimmed V and J ends, which lost 4 bases and 0 bases, there was a span of 13 bases. CDR1 is MNHNS and CDR2 is SASEGT in the germline V gene.